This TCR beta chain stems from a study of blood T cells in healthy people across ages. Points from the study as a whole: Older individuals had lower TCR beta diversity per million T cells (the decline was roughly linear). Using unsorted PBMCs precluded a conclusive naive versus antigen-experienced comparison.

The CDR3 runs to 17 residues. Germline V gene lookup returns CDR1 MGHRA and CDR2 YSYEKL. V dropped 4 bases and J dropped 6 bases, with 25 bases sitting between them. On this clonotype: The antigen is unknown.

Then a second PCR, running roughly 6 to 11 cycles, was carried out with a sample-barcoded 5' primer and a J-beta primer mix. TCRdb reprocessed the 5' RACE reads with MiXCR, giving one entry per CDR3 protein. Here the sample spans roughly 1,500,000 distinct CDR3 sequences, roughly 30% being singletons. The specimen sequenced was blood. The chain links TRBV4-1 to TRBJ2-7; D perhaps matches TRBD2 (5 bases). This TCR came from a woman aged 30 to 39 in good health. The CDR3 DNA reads TGCGCCAGCAGCCCACAACCATCGTGGCAGCAAGGAGGCGAGCAGTACTTC. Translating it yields CASSPQPSWQQGGEQYF.